The sequence of this T cell receptor beta chain was determined in a study of vaccination and CD4 T cells after COVID-19. Concerning this clonotype itself: Its antigen is unknown.

Cultured CD4+ T cell DNA underwent sequencing with the Oncomine TCR Beta short-read assay. Investigators isolated genomic DNA from cultured CD4+ T cells. TCRdb reanalysed the PCR reads using MiXCR and keeps one entry per CDR3 protein. The sample includes roughly 10,000 distinct CDR3 sequences, roughly 40% of them seen just once. Stated treatment: approximately 10-day PBMC culture with coronavirus spike peptide pools or control peptides (ViraFEST assay). Researchers collected the unexposed donor's CD4+ T cells before the COVID-19 pandemic (2011-2018). Trimming took 6 bases from V and 8 from J, leaving 11 bases between them. The CDR3 contains 12 residues. Germline CDR1 SGHTA, CDR2 FQGNSA.

This chain joins TRBV7-2 and TRBJ2-1, with D hard to call. Sequencing input: CD4+ T cells from blood, cultured in vitro. The receptor comes from a human donor in good health. The CDR3 spells CASSFTSYEQFF. The CDR3 DNA reads TGTGCCAGCAGTTTCACATCGTATGAGCAGTTCTTC.